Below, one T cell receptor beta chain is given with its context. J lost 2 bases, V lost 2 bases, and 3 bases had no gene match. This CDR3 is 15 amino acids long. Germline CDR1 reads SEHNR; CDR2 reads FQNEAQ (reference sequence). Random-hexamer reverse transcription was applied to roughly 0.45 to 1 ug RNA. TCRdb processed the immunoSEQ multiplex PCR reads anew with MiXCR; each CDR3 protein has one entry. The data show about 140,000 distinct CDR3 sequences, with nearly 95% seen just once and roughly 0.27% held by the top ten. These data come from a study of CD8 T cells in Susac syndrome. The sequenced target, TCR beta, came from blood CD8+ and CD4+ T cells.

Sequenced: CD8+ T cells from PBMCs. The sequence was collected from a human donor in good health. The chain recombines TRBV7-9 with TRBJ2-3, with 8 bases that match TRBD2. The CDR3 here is CASSLSSGYTDTQYF. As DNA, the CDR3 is TGTGCCAGCAGCTTATCTAGCGGGTACACAGATACGCAGTATTTT. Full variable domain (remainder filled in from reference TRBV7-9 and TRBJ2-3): DTGVSQNPRHKITKRGQNVTFRCDPISEHNRLYWYRQTLGQGPEFLTYFQNEAQLEKSRLLSDRFSAERPKGSFSTLEIQRTEQGDSAMYLCASSLSSGYTDTQYFGPGTRLTVL.